The rows below give T cell receptor beta chains drawn from one sample of a study of cytomegalovirus exposure and HLA in healthy donors. Here immunoSEQ multiplex PCR was the method, and the copy in TCRdb shows in-frame clones only, minus some. The sample has fewer than 200,000 clones, 87% seen once. Input material: PBMCs. These receptor sequences come from a woman younger than 45 in good health and CMV-seronegative. The CDR3 runs from the conserved cysteine through the conserved F or W. D genes are given only for firm matches.

cdr3_aa: CASSQSRGPYEQYF; cdr3_nt: TGCGCCAGCAGCCAGTCCAGGGGCCCCTACGAGCAGTACTTC; d_call: .; v_call: TRBV4-1; j_call: TRBJ2-7
cdr3_aa: CASSLTSGGVYEQYF; cdr3_nt: TGTGCCAGCAGCCTGACCTCGGGGGGGGTCTACGAGCAGTACTTC; d_call: TRBD2; v_call: TRBV7-8; j_call: TRBJ2-7
cdr3_aa: CASSLAGWETQYF; cdr3_nt: TGTGCCAGCAGCTTGGCAGGTTGGGAGACCCAGTACTTC; d_call: .; v_call: TRBV5-4; j_call: TRBJ2-5
cdr3_aa: CASSLNPSGTGGLGYTF; cdr3_nt: TGCGCCAGCAGCTTGAACCCGTCCGGGACAGGGGGCCTTGGCTACACCTTC; d_call: TRBD1; v_call: TRBV5-1; j_call: TRBJ1-2
cdr3_aa: CASSEFVGTGDNYNEQFF; cdr3_nt: TGTGCCAGCAGTGAATTCGTAGGGACAGGCGACAACTACAATGAGCAGTTCTTC; d_call: TRBD1; v_call: TRBV6-1; j_call: TRBJ2-1
cdr3_aa: CASSQISLNEKLFF; cdr3_nt: TGCGCCAGCAGCCAAATTTCCCTTAATGAAAAACTGTTTTTT; d_call: .; v_call: TRBV4-1; j_call: TRBJ1-4
cdr3_aa: CASSSTGTPIYEQYF; cdr3_nt: TGTGCCAGCAGTTCAACCGGGACACCGATCTACGAGCAGTACTTC; d_call: .; v_call: TRBV6-5; j_call: TRBJ2-7
cdr3_aa: CASGLETGGNTIYF; cdr3_nt: TGTGCTAGTGGTTTAGAGACAGGAGGAAACACCATATATTTT; d_call: .; v_call: TRBV12-5; j_call: TRBJ1-3
cdr3_aa: CASRESVTSAVYEQYF; cdr3_nt: TGCGCCAGCAGGGAGTCGGTCACTAGTGCGGTGTACGAGCAGTACTTC; d_call: .; v_call: TRBV10-2; j_call: TRBJ2-7
cdr3_aa: CASRGQGILDSNQPQHF; cdr3_nt: TGTGCCAGCAGGGGACAGGGCATTCTCGATAGCAATCAGCCCCAGCATTTT; d_call: TRBD1; v_call: TRBV27; j_call: TRBJ1-5
cdr3_aa: CSVFSLQETQYF; cdr3_nt: TGCAGCGTTTTCAGTCTCCAAGAGACCCAGTACTTC; d_call: .; v_call: TRBV29-1; j_call: TRBJ2-5